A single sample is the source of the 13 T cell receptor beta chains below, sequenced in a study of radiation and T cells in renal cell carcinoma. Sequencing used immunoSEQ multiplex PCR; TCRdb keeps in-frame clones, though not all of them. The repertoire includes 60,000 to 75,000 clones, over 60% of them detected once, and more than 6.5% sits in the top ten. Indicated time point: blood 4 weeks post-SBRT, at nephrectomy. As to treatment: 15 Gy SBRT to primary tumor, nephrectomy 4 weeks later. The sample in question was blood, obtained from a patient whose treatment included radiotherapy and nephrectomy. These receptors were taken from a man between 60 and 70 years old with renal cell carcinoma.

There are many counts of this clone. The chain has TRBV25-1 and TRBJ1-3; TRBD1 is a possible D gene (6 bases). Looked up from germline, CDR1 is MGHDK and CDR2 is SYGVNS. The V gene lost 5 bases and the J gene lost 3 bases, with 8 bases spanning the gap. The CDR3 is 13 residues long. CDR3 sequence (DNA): TGTGCCAGCAGTACAGGGATTGGAAACACCATATATTTT. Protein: CASSTGIGNTIYF.

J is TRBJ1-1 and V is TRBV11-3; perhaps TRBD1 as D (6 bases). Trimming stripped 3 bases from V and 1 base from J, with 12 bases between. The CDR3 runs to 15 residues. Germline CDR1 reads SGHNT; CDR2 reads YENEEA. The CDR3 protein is CASSLDTQGNTEAFF. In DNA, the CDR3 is TGTGCCAGCAGCTTGGATACACAGGGGAACACTGAAGCTTTCTTT.

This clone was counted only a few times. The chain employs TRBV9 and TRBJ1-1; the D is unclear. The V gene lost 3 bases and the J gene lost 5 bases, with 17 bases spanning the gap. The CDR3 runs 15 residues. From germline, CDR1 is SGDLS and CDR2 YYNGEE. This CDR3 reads CASSAGGVPRTEAFF. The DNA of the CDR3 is TGTGCCAGCAGCGCCGGTGGGGTTCCCCGGACTGAAGCTTTCTTT.

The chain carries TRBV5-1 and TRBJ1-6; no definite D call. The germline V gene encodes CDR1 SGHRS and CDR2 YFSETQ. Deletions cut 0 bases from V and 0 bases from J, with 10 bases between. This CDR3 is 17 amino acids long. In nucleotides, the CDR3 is TGCGCCAGCAGCTTGGTTGGCCTGAACTCCTATAATTCACCCCTCCACTTT. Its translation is CASSLVGLNSYNSPLHF.

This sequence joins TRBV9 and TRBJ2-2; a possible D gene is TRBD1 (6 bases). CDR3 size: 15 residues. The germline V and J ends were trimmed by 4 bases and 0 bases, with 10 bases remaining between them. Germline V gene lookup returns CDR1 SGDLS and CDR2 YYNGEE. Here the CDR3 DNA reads TGTGCCAGCAGCTCCGGGACATCGAACACCGGGGAGCTGTTTTTT. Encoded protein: CASSSGTSNTGELFF.

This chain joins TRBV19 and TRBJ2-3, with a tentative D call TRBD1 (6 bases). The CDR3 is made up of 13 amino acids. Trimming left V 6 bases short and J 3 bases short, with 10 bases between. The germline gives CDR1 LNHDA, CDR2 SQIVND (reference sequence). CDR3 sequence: CASRAQGTDTQYF. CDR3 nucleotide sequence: TGTGCCAGTAGAGCTCAGGGGACAGATACGCAGTATTTT.

The CDR3 coding sequence is TGTGCCAGCAGCTTAGTACCCGGCGGGGTGTATGGCTACACCTTC. Its protein product is CASSLVPGGVYGYTF. The chain combines TRBV7-8 with TRBJ1-2; D call uncertain. CDR1 SGHVS and CDR2 FQNEAQ come from the germline V gene. The V gene lost 1 base and the J gene lost 5 bases, with 14 bases spanning the gap. The CDR3 spans 15 residues. Using reference TRBV7-8 and TRBJ1-2 for the parts outside the CDR3, the full variable domain is GAGVSQSPRYKVAKRGQDVALRCDPISGHVSLFWYQQALGQGPEFLTYFQNEAQLDKSGLPSDRFFAERPEGSVSTLKIQRTQQEDSAVYLCASSLVPGGVYGYTFGSGTRLTVV.

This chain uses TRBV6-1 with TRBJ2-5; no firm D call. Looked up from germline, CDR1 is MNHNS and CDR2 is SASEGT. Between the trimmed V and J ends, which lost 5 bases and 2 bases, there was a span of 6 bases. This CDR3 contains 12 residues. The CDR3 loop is CASSFQQETQYF. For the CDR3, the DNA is TGTGCCAGCAGTTTCCAGCAAGAGACCCAGTACTTC.

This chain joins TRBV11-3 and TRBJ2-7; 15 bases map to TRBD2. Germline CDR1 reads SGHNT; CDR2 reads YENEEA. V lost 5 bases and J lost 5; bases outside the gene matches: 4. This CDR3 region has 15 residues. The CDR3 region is CASSQGLAGGHEQYF. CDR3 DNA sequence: TGTGCCAGCAGCCAGGGACTAGCGGGGGGCCACGAGCAGTACTTC.

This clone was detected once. The CDR3 region is CASSVETSGAGEQFF. The CDR3 coding sequence is TGTGCCAGCAGCGTAGAGACTAGCGGGGCCGGAGAGCAGTTCTTC. The chain recombines TRBV9 with TRBJ2-1, with 11 bases that match TRBD2. The germline gives CDR1 SGDLS, CDR2 YYNGEE. The CDR3 spans 15 residues. After removal of 0 bases from V and 10 bases from J, the junction contained 6 bases not matched to a gene. The full variable domain, in which reference TRBV9 and TRBJ2-1 provide the parts outside the CDR3, is DSGVTQTPKHLITATGQRVTLRCSPRSGDLSVYWYQQSLDQGLQFLIQYYNGEERAKGNILERFSAQQFPDLHSELNLSSLELGDSALYFCASSVETSGAGEQFFGPGTRLTVL.

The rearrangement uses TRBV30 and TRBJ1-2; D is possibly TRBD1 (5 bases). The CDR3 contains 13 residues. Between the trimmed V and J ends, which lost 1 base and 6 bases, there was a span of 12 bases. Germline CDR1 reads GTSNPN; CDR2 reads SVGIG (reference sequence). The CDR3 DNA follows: TGTGCCTGGAGTGAAGGGACTCTGGATGGCTACACCTTC. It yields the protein CAWSEGTLDGYTF.

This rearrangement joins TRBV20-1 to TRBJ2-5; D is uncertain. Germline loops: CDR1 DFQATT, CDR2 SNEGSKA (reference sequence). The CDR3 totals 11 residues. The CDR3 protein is CMVMFRETQYF. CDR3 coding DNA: TGCATGGTTATGTTTCGAGAGACCCAGTACTTC.

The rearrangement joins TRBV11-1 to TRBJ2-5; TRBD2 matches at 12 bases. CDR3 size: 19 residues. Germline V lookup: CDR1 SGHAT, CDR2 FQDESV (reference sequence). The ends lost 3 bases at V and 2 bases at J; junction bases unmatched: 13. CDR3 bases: TGTGCCAGCAGCTTGAGGACTAGCGGGATAGGAATGGAGCAAGAGACCCAGTACTTC. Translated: CASSLRTSGIGMEQETQYF.